The sequence of this T cell receptor beta chain was determined in a study of cytotoxic CD8 clonotypes in ibrutinib-treated CLL. Study-level information: Response was recorded as partial in roughly 25 patients and complete in 2; at median roughly 62 months, approximately 14 remained remitted and about 12 had progressed. Response samples were taken after a median of about twelve months on treatment, range 6 to 36. Findings and limits, study-wide: Sustained-remission and progressing patients diverged in sampling times.

Using immunoSEQ multiplex PCR, the repertoire was profiled, and TCRdb retains in-frame clones only, with some absent. The sample lists 250,000 to 350,000 clones, 65% to 85% occurring once. Trimming took 4 bases from V and 1 from J, leaving 22 bases between them. The CDR3 extends over 18 amino acids. The germline gives CDR1 SGDLS, CDR2 YYNGEE. With regard to this clone: Its specificity is not known.

The clonotype comes from a human donor with chronic lymphocytic leukemia. The V and J genes are TRBV9 and TRBJ2-3; D gene uncertain. The material sequenced was PBMCs, taken at disease progression, from a patient treated with ibrutinib. CDR3 region: CASSQYPRVAERTDTQYF. The CDR3 DNA sequence: TGTGCCAGCAGCCAGTATCCCCGCGTGGCGGAGCGCACAGATACGCAGTATTTT.